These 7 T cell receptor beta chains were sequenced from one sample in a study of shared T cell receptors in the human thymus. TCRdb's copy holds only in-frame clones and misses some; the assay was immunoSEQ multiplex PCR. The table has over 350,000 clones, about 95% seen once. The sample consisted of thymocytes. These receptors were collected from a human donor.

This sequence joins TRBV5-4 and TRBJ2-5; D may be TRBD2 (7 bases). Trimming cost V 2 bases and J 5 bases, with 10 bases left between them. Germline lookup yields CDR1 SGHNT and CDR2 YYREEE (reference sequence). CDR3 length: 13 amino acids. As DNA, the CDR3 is TGTGCCAGCAGCTTCGGGGGGCCCGAGACCCAGTACTTC. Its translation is CASSFGGPETQYF.

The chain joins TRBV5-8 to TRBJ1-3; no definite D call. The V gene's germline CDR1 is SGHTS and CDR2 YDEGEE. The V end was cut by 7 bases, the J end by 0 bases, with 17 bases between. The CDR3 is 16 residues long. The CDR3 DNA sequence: TGTGCCAGCGGCCTCTTCGACCGTTTCTCTGGAAACACCATATATTTT. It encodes CASGLFDRFSGNTIYF.

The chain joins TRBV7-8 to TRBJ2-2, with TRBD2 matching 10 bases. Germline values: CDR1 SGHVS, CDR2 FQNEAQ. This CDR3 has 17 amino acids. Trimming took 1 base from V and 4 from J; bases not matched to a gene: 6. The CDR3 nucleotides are TGTGCCAGCAGCTTAGACTCAGCGGGAGGGGTCACCGGGGAGCTGTTTTTT. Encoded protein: CASSLDSAGGVTGELFF.

CDR3 sequence reads: CASSPGAPAASYEQYF. CDR3 nucleotides: TGCGCCAGCAGCCCTGGGGCCCCGGCGGCTTCCTACGAGCAGTACTTC. The J gene is TRBJ2-7, the V gene TRBV5-1, with a possible D match to TRBD1 (5 bases). The CDR3 totals 16 residues. CDR1 and CDR2 from the germline V gene are SGHRS and YFSETQ. V was pared by 4 bases and J by 1 base, with 18 bases between.

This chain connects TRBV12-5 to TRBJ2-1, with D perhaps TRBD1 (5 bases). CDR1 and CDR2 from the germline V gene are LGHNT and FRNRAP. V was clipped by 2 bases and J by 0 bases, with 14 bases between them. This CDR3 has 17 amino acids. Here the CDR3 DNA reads TGTGCTAGTGGTTTGTTATCAGGGCCCGCCTCCTACAATGAGCAGTTCTTC. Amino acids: CASGLLSGPASYNEQFF.

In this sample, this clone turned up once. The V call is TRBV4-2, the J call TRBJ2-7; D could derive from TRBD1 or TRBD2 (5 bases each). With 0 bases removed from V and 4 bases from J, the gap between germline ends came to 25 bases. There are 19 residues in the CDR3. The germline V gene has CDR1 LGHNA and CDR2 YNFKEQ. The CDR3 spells CASSQEKIEWGGHTYEQYF. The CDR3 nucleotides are TGTGCCAGCAGCCAAGAAAAGATAGAGTGGGGCGGGCACACTTACGAGCAGTACTTC.

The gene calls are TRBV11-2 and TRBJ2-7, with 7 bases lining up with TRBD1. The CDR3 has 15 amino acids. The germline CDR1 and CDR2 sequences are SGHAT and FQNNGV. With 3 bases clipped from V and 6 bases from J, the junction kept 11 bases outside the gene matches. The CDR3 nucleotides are TGTGCCAGCAGCTTTTTTGGGACAGCCGCTGGCGAGCAGTACTTC. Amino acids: CASSFFGTAAGEQYF.